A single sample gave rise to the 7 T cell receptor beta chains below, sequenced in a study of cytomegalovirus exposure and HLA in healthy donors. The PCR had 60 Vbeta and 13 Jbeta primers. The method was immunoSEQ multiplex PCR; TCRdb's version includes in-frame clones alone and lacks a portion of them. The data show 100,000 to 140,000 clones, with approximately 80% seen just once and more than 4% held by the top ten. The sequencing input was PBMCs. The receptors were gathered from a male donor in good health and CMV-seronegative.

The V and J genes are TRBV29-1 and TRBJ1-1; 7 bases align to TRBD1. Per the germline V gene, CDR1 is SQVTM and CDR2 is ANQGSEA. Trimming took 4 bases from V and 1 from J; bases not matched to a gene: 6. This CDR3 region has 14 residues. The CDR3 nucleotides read TGCAGCGTTGCAAAAGGGGGCCCGAACACTGAAGCTTTCTTT. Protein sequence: CSVAKGGPNTEAFF.

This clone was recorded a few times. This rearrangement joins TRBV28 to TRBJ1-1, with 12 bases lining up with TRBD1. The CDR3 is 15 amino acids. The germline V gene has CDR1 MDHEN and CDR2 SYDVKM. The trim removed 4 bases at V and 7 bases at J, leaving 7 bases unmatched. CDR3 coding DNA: TGTGCCAGCAGTTCCCCCGGGACAGGGGGCGGTGAAGCTTTCTTT. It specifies CASSSPGTGGGEAFF.

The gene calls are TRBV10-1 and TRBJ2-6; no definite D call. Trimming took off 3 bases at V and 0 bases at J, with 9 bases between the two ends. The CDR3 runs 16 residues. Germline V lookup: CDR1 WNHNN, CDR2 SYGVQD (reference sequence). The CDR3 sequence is CASSENRLSGANVLTF. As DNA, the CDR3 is TGCGCCAGCAGTGAAAATCGTCTCTCTGGGGCCAACGTCCTGACTTTC.

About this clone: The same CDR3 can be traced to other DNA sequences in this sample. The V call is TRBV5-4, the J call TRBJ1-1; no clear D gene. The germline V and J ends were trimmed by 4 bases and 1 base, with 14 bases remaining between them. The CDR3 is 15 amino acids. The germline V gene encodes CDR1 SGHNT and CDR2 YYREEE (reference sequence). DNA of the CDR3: TGTGCCAGCAGCCCACCAGGAGGGAGGAACACTGAAGCTTTCTTT. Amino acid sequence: CASSPPGGRNTEAFF.

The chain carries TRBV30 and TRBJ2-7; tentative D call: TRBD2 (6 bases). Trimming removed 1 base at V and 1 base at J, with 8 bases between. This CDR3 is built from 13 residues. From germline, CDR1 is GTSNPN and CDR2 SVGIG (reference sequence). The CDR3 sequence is CAWSAGVSYEQYF. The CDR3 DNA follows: TGTGCCTGGAGTGCGGGGGTTTCCTACGAGCAGTACTTC.

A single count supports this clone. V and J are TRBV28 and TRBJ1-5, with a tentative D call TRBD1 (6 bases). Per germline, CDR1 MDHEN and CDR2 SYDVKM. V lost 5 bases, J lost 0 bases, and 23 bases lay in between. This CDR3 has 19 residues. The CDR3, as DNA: TGTGCCAGCAGTCTAACCGGACAGTCTATTGAGTATAGCAATCAGCCCCAGCATTTT. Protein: CASSLTGQSIEYSNQPQHF.

The CDR3 here is CASSRLDQETQYF. The CDR3, as DNA: TGTGCCAGCAGTAGGCTAGACCAAGAGACCCAGTACTTC. V usage is TRBV28 and J usage is TRBJ2-5; the D is unclear. Germline lookup yields CDR1 MDHEN and CDR2 SYDVKM. The germline V and J ends were trimmed by 5 bases and 0 bases, with 7 bases remaining between them. The length of the CDR3 is 13 residues.